This T cell receptor beta chain was captured by sequencing in a study of quantifying T cell responses using KT2 cells. Turning to the study itself: cDNA was made from DNase-treated RNA using alpha and beta constant primers. Study-level results: At about one KT2 cell per 100,000 PBMC, KT2 sequences were still detected.

Germline V gene lookup returns CDR1 SGHVS and CDR2 FNYEAQ. The V gene lost 3 bases and the J gene lost 3 bases, with 14 bases spanning the gap. This CDR3 region has 16 residues. This clonotype was picked up many times. Its antigen is unidentified. An oligo carrying a UMI was ligated to the cDNA 3' end. The first PCR ran 3 to 5 cycles with an equimolar RC1.1 and RC1.2 beta primer mix. TCRdb itself ran the UMI-ligation and nested PCR reads through MiXCR, one entry per CDR3 protein. Of about 53,000 distinct CDR3 sequences in the sample, 9% to 15% are singletons; the top ten hold about 9.5%. KT2, a clone with a known TCR, was spiked into unfractionated PBMC.

V usage is TRBV7-6 and J usage is TRBJ2-2; D is perhaps TRBD1 (5 bases). The sequence came from a human donor. The sample taken for sequencing was PBMCs spiked with cells of the T cell clone KT2. The CDR3 sequence is CASSLTVSLDTGELFF. The CDR3 DNA reads as TGTGCCAGCAGCTTGACAGTTTCGTTGGACACCGGGGAGCTGTTTTTT.